What follows is one T cell receptor beta chain and its context. Its antigen is as yet unknown. This record belongs to a study of cytomegalovirus exposure and HLA in healthy donors. The study's findings and limits: Among TCR beta chains, those listed as cytomegalovirus-associated numbered roughly 150. Presence/absence analyses assumed roughly uniform sequencing depth across donors.

The PCR contained 60 Vbeta and 13 Jbeta primers. Sequenced by immunoSEQ multiplex PCR; TCRdb stores in-frame clones only, minus some. This table holds 140,000 or so clones, approximately 80% found once. Sequencing was carried out using PBMCs. The sequence was obtained from a woman in her 40s in good health and CMV-seropositive.

The CDR3 spells CASSQGTPGEYF. The CDR3 nucleotides read TGTGCCAGCAGCCAGGGGACTCCCGGAGAGTACTTC. The chain recombines TRBV4-2 with TRBJ2-7; possible D gene TRBD2, 6 bases. The CDR3 consists of 12 residues. V was cut by 3 bases and J by 11 bases, with 14 bases left in between. The V gene's germline CDR1 is LGHNA and CDR2 YNFKEQ.